Presented here are 27 T cell receptor beta chains from one specimen sequenced in a study of tumor-infiltrating lymphocytes in primary liver carcinoma. TCR beta cDNA was prepared out of roughly 500 ng total RNA by means of a constant-region primer. Three nested multiplex PCR rounds, a slightly modified ARM-PCR method, built the TCR beta libraries. Forward primers for TRBV1-TRBV30 and a C-beta reverse primer served the first two PCR rounds, at about 10 cycles each. TCRdb processed the multiplex PCR reads anew with MiXCR; each CDR3 protein has one entry. This sample has 300,000 to 350,000 distinct CDR3 sequences, with around 60% found just once. Germline DNA was also extracted, with blood RNA taken from unsorted whole blood. Specimen: peripheral blood. Receptors originate from a man aged 40-55 years with primary liver carcinoma and hepatitis B virus infection.

A single count supports this clonotype. The junction and the germline gene differ at one end; a read error may be behind it. For the CDR3, the DNA is TGTGCCAGCATGCTACCCCCCCGTGGCTACACTTTC. This translates into CASMLPPRGYTF. This chain connects TRBV12-3 or TRBV12-4 to TRBJ1-2, with no clear D. CDR3 length: 12 amino acids.

As to this clonotype: With a much larger clone just one base away, this may be a read error. The genes are TRBV12-3 or TRBV12-4 and TRBJ1-1; D not certain. CDR3 length equals 14 residues. CDR3 nucleotides: TGTGCCAGCAGTTTGACGACGGCAACCACTGAAGCTTCCTTT. Its translation: CASSLTTATTEASF.

Details on this clonotype: The conserved closing phenylalanine or tryptophan is absent in this CDR3, likely reflecting a read error. The J gene is TRBJ2-5, the V gene TRBV29-1; D is ambiguous. Germline CDR1 SQVTM, CDR2 ANQGSEA. The V end was cut by 1 base, the J end by 5 bases, with 11 bases between. The CDR3 contains 13 residues. CDR3 DNA: TGCAGCGTTGAAGGACCGAGCCATGAGACCCAGTACTCC. Amino acids: CSVEGPSHETQYS.

Concerning this clonotype itself: Sequence at one end of the junction differs from germline and may be a read error. J is TRBJ2-7 and V is TRBV6-2 or TRBV6-3; no firm D call. CDR1 is MNHEY, CDR2 SVGEGT, per germline. The CDR3 is 13 amino acids. The CDR3 reads CASSPAVSHEQYF. As DNA, the CDR3 is TGTGCCAGCAGTCCTGCGGTCTCCCACGAGCAGTACTTC.

This clonotype was seen a few times. The chain uses TRBV10-3 and TRBJ2-7; 9 positions agree with TRBD1. CDR3 length: 15 amino acids. The V gene's germline CDR1 is ENHRY and CDR2 SYGVKD. V shed 3 bases and J 5 bases; nucleotides not matched to a gene: 8. The DNA for the CDR3 is TGTGCCATCAGTGATGTAGGACAGGGGCAAAACGAGCAGTACTTC. Translating gives CAISDVGQGQNEQYF.

This sequence joins TRBV30 and TRBJ2-2; 7 nucleotides agree with TRBD2. Per germline, CDR1 GTSNPN and CDR2 SVGIG (reference sequence). The CDR3 totals 15 residues. V lost 3 bases to trimming and J lost 1 base; unmatched junction nucleotides: 5. CDR3 DNA: TGTGCCTGGAGGATAGGACTAGGGAACACCGGGGAGCTGTTTTTT. Its protein is CAWRIGLGNTGELFF.

This chain connects TRBV24-1 to TRBJ2-1; TRBD1 matches at 10 bases. V dropped 1 base and J dropped 12; count of bases not matched to a gene: 5. In germline, CDR1 is KGHDR, CDR2 SFDVKD. The CDR3 has 14 amino acids. The chain's CDR3 is CATSDFGDRGGQFF. The CDR3, as DNA: TGTGCCACCAGTGATTTCGGGGACAGGGGAGGGCAGTTCTTC.

For this clonotype: A read error may produce the germline difference seen at one junction end. The J gene is TRBJ2-7, the V gene TRBV11-2; no clear D gene. Germline CDR1 and CDR2: SGHAT and FQNNGV. The CDR3 is 11 residues long. For the CDR3, the DNA is TGTGCCAGCAGCTACCAATACGAACAGTACTTC. Protein: CASSYQYEQYF.

This clonotype was recorded at least ten times. V usage is TRBV6-5 and J usage is TRBJ2-7; TRBD2 is a possible D gene (6 bases). V was cut by 6 bases and J by 2 bases, with 11 bases left in between. This CDR3 region has 13 residues. Per germline, CDR1 MNHEY and CDR2 SVGAGI. The CDR3 DNA reads as TGTGCCAGCAGCCCGGGACTTACCTACGAGCAGTACTTC. Its translation is CASSPGLTYEQYF.

In this sample, this clonotype turned up many times. This chain connects TRBV7-9 to TRBJ2-7, with unresolved D. V was trimmed by 1 base and J by 1 base, leaving 5 bases between them. The CDR3 totals 13 residues. CDR1 is SEHNR and CDR2 is FQNEAQ in the germline V gene (reference sequence). The CDR3: CASSLGHSYEQYF. CDR3 DNA sequence: TGTGCCAGCAGCTTAGGACATTCCTACGAGCAGTACTTC. Complete variable domain (other parts from reference TRBV7-9 and TRBJ2-7): DTGVSQNPRHKITKRGQNVTFRCDPISEHNRLYWYRQTLGQGPEFLTYFQNEAQLEKSRLLSDRFSAERPKGSFSTLEIQRTEQGDSAMYLCASSLGHSYEQYFGPGTRLTVT.

Concerning this clonotype: A junction boundary mismatches the germline segment, possibly from a read error. This chain joins TRBV11-2 and TRBJ2-7; D ambiguous. The CDR3 has 15 amino acids. Germline V lookup: CDR1 SGHAT, CDR2 FQNNGV. The CDR3 loop reads CASSASPPDPSEQYF. The CDR3 bases are TGTGCTAGCAGCGCCAGTCCCCCAGACCCCTCCGAGCAGTACTTT.

This clonotype appeared a single time. This rearrangement joins TRBV9 to TRBJ2-3, with D perhaps matching TRBD1 (6 bases). Germline CDR1 reads SGDLS; CDR2 reads YYNGEE. The CDR3 spans 15 residues. V was trimmed by 4 bases and J by 5 bases, leaving 17 bases between them. The CDR3 spells CASSTANTGIDTQYF. The CDR3 DNA reads as TGTGCCAGCAGCACAGCAAACACAGGGATAGATACGCAGTATTTT.

With respect to this clonotype: Its ends do not fully match the called genes, so a read error is possible. V gene TRBV11-3 combines with J gene TRBJ2-2; 8 nucleotides agree with TRBD1. Germline CDR1 is SGHNT and CDR2 is YENEEA. The CDR3 has 14 residues. The CDR3 is CVSSFGQGAGELFF. CDR3 nucleotides: TGTGTCAGCAGCTTTGGACAGGGCGCCGGGGAGCTGTTTTTT.

Of note for this clonotype: A read error may account for a junction end that differs from germline. This sequence joins TRBV6-1 and TRBJ2-7; 8 bases line up with TRBD1. Germline-derived CDR1 and CDR2 are MNHNS and SASEGT. The length of the CDR3 is 15 residues. CDR3 sequence (DNA): TGTGCCGGCAGTATGGAGACAGGGGTCCCCTACGAGCAGTACTTC. Its translation: CAGSMETGVPYEQYF.

Note on this clonotype: A much larger clone lies a single base off, so this may be a read error. In this CDR3 the conserved last residue, phenylalanine or tryptophan, is missing, so a read error is likely. The chain is built from TRBV6-1 and TRBJ2-1; D remains unclear. This CDR3 contains 12 residues. Germline V CDR1 and CDR2: MNHNS, SASEGT. Deletions cut 2 bases from V and 12 bases from J, with 11 bases between. In nucleotides, the CDR3 is TGTGCCAGCAGTGAATGGGGTTGGGGGCAGTTCCTC. Protein: CASSEWGWGQFL.

This clonotype was seen at least ten times. This rearrangement joins TRBV29-1 to TRBJ2-7, with a possible D match to TRBD2 (6 bases). V was cut by 0 bases and J by 0 bases, with 9 bases left in between. Germline V CDR1 and CDR2: SQVTM, ANQGSEA. This CDR3 has 14 residues. The CDR3 nucleotides are TGCAGCGTTGAAGAGACTAGGAGCTCCTACGAGCAGTACTTC. It codes for CSVEETRSSYEQYF.

With regard to this clonotype: A much more abundant neighbour one base away suggests this may be a read error. V gene TRBV11-2 combines with J gene TRBJ1-2; D may be TRBD1 (6 bases). Germline CDR1 reads SGHAT; CDR2 reads FQNNGV. The CDR3 totals 17 residues. CDR3: CAGSPRLDSLLSYGYTF. In DNA, the CDR3 is TGTGCCGGCAGTCCCCGATTGGACAGCCTACTGAGCTATGGCTACACCTTC.

Regarding this clonotype: A much bigger clone sits one base away, suggesting this may be a read error. This sequence joins TRBV11-2 and TRBJ1-4, with 10 bases fitting TRBD1. This CDR3 comprises 15 residues. Germline lookup yields CDR1 SGHAT and CDR2 FQNNGV. CDR3 sequence reads: CTSSPGGTGEEKLFF. The CDR3 DNA reads as TGTACCAGCAGCCCAGGGGGGACAGGGGAAGAAAAACTGTTTTTT.

As concerns this clonotype: The germline gene is not matched at one end of the junction; a read error may be the cause. The V and J genes are TRBV12-3 or TRBV12-4 and TRBJ1-5; tentatively, D is TRBD1 (5 bases). This CDR3 is 14 amino acids long. CDR3 nucleotides: TGTGTCAGCAGTGCCCAGGGAAGCAATCAGCCCCAGCGTTTT. It is translated as CVSSAQGSNQPQRF.

For this clonotype: One junction end disagrees with the germline gene, perhaps due to a read error. J is TRBJ2-1 and V is TRBV11-2; weak D call: TRBD1 (5 bases). Germline V gene data show CDR1 as SGHAT and CDR2 as FQNNGV. This CDR3 has 20 residues. The CDR3 DNA reads TGTGCAAGCAGCTTATCTGTTCCGACAGTGAATGGGCTGCGGTATAATGAGCAGTTCTTC. It is translated as CASSLSVPTVNGLRYNEQFF.

The chain employs TRBV5-1 and TRBJ2-7, with D perhaps TRBD2 (5 bases). The CDR3 extends over 13 amino acids. Germline CDR1 and CDR2: SGHRS and YFSETQ. The V gene lost 4 bases and the J gene lost 4 bases, with 12 bases spanning the gap. CDR3: CASSEGDLYEQYF. CDR3 nucleotide sequence: TGCGCCAGCAGCGAGGGTGACTTATACGAGCAGTACTTC.

The rearrangement uses TRBV7-2 and TRBJ2-1; possibly TRBD1 for D (5 bases). V shed 3 bases and J shed 12 bases, with 15 bases lying between them. The germline CDR1 and CDR2 sequences are SGHTA and FQGNSA. The CDR3 extends over 13 amino acids. The CDR3 sequence is CASSFVQGDVQFF. DNA for the CDR3: TGTGCCAGCAGCTTTGTCCAGGGTGACGTGCAGTTCTTC. Based on the CDR3 plus reference TRBV7-2 and TRBJ2-1, the full variable domain is GAGVSQSPSNKVTEKGKDVELRCDPISGHTALYWYRQSLGQGLEFLIYFQGNSAPDKSGLPSDRFSAERTGGSVSTLTIQRTQQEDSAVYLCASSFVQGDVQFFGPGTRLTVL.

Concerning this clonotype itself: A junction boundary mismatches the germline segment, possibly from a read error. The gene calls are TRBV5-4 and TRBJ1-3, with a possible D match to TRBD1 (5 bases). This CDR3 spans 16 amino acids. The V gene's germline CDR1 is SGHNT and CDR2 YYREEE (reference sequence). The chain's CDR3 is CAGSLGLQGTGDTIYF. CDR3 sequence (DNA): TGTGCCGGCAGCTTGGGACTCCAGGGAACTGGAGACACCATATATTTT. Combining the CDR3 with reference TRBV5-4 and TRBJ1-3 gives the whole variable domain ETGVTQSPTHLIKTRGQQVTLRCSSQSGHNTVSWYQQALGQGPQFIFQYYREEENGRGNFPPRFSGLQFPNYSSELNVNALELDDSALYLCAGSLGLQGTGDTIYFGEGSWLTVV.

This clonotype was seen more than once but under ten times. The genes are TRBV30 and TRBJ2-3, with D unresolved. Between the trimmed V and J ends, which lost 1 base and 6 bases, there was a span of 8 bases. The germline gives CDR1 GTSNPN, CDR2 SVGIG (reference sequence). The CDR3 consists of 12 residues. CDR3 residues: CAWSDLEDTQYF. The CDR3 nucleotides read TGTGCCTGGAGTGACCTAGAGGATACGCAGTATTTT.

As for this clonotype: A clone one base away is much larger, so this may be a read error. The V and J genes are TRBV5-4 and TRBJ2-2, with D uncertain. CDR1 is SGHNT, CDR2 YYREEE, per germline (reference sequence). The CDR3 covers 15 residues. The DNA for the CDR3 is TGTACCAGCAGTCAGGACCGTCAGGCCACCGGGGAGCTGTTTTTT. It is translated as CTSSQDRQATGELFF.

There are many counts of this clonotype. This chain joins TRBV6-1 and TRBJ2-6; 12 nucleotides line up with TRBD2. Germline V CDR1 and CDR2: MNHNS, SASEGT. Trimming removed 6 bases from V and 0 bases from J; junction bases left unmatched: 6. This CDR3 spans 18 amino acids. Written as DNA, the CDR3 is TGTGCCAGCAGGGAGGGACTAGCGGGCCTCTCTGGGGCCAACGTCCTGACTTTC. Translation: CASREGLAGLSGANVLTF.

To note about this clonotype: Given the absence of the conserved phenylalanine or tryptophan at the CDR3 end, a read error is likely. The chain combines TRBV11-2 with TRBJ2-1, with 8 positions matching TRBD2. Per germline, CDR1 SGHAT and CDR2 FQNNGV. This CDR3 has 14 amino acids. This CDR3 is CACSLAGKYYEQFL. For the CDR3, the DNA is TGTGCCTGCAGCTTAGCGGGAAAGTACTATGAGCAGTTCTTG.